This record concerns one T cell receptor beta chain sequence. No antigen is known for it. The source of the sample is a study of beta chain features in type 1 diabetes. On the study more broadly: All of the samples together had roughly 110 million sorted cells examined. General study findings and limits: Type 1 diabetes patients had moderately but significantly shorter TCRB CDR3s in all four CD4+ subsets. Reduced insertions and increased deletions marked VDJ junctions in type 1 diabetes patients.

The entirety of the isolated RNA underwent reverse transcription, so expressed TCRB transcripts were sequenced. Clones were read by immunoSEQ multiplex PCR, and TCRdb kept only the in-frame ones, dropping some. The sample yields approximately 170,000 clones, 6.5% to 9.5% seen once. Per donor, one heparinised blood draw averaged roughly 120 mL. Sequencing input: central memory CD4+ T cells from blood. The sequence was collected from a middle-aged woman with type 1 diabetes.

This chain's CDR3 is CASSPGQGGGYGYTF. The CDR3 DNA sequence: TGCGCCAGCAGCCCCGGACAGGGAGGAGGCTATGGCTACACCTTC. V is TRBV5-1 and J is TRBJ1-2, with TRBD1 matching over 8 bases. This CDR3 spans 15 amino acids. J lost 4 bases, V lost 4 bases, and 9 bases had no gene match. In germline, CDR1 is SGHRS, CDR2 YFSETQ.